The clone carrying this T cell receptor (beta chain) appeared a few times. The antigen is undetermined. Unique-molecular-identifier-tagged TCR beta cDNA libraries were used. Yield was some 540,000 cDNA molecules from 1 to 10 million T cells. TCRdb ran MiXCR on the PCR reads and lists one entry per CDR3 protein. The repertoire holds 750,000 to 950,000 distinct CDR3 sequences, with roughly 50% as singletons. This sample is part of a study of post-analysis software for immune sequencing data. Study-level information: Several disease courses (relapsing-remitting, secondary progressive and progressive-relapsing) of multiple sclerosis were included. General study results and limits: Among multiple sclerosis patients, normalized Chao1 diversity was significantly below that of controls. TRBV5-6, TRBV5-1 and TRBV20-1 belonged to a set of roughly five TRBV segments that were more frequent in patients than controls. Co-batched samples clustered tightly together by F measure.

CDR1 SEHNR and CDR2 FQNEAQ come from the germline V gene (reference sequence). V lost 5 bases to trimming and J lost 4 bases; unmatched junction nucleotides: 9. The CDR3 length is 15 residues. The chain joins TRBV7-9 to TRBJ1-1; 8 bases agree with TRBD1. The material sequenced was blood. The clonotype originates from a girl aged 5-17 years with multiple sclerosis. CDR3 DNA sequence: TGTGCCAGCAGCCCCGAAGCGGGACAGGTCACTGAAGCTTTCTTT. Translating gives CASSPEAGQVTEAFF. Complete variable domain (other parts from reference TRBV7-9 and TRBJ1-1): DTGVSQNPRHKITKRGQNVTFRCDPISEHNRLYWYRQTLGQGPEFLTYFQNEAQLEKSRLLSDRFSAERPKGSFSTLEIQRTEQGDSAMYLCASSPEAGQVTEAFFGQGTRLTVV.